This T cell receptor (beta chain) emerged from a study of blood T cell repertoires in COVID-19. Study in general: The study drew acute and convalescent COVID-19 samples from the United States, Italy and Spain. PBMCs, B-cell-depleted T cells, or T cells were the source of the cDNA or gDNA that made up the material.

The CDR3 length is 16 residues. V lost 0 bases and J lost 3; bases outside the gene matches: 4. Germline values: CDR1 ENHRY, CDR2 SYGVKD. Source study methods: Estimates of nucleated cell counts were drawn from the amplification of reference gene primers. The protocol was immunoSEQ multiplex PCR, while the TCRdb copy is restricted to in-frame clones and leaves out a portion. The V and J calls and clone size come from that table; D and trimming were worked out from the DNA. The sample has approximately 39,000 clones; more than 75% are singletons. The sequence was collected from a man between 45 and 60 years old with active or convalescent COVID-19. The sample was peripheral blood. The chain links TRBV10-3 to TRBJ2-3; 9 positions match TRBD2. The CDR3 sequence is CAISESLAGGTDTQYF. CDR3 coding DNA: TGTGCCATCAGTGAGTCCCTGGCGGGGGGGACAGATACGCAGTATTTT.